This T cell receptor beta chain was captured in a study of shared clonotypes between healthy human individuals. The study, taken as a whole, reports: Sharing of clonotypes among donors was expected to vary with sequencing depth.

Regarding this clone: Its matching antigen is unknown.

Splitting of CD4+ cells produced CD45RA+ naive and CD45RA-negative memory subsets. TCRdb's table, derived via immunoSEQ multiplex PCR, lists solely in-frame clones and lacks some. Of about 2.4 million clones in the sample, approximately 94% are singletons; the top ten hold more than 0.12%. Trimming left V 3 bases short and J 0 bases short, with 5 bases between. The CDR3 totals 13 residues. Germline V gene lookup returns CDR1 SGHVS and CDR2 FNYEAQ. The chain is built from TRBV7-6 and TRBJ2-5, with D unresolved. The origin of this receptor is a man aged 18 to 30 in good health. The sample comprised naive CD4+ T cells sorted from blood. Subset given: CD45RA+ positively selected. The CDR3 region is CASSFIYQETQYF. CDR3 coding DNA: TGTGCCAGCAGCTTTATTTACCAAGAGACCCAGTACTTC.